What follows is one T cell receptor beta chain and its context. Per sample, no less than 5 micrograms of total RNA were extracted. There are 16 residues in the CDR3. This specimen belongs to a study of blood T cells in healthy people across ages. Sample-barcoded 5' priming and a J-beta primer mix drove a second PCR of roughly 6 to 12 cycles. Each of the samples gave a minimum of 3 million paired-end reads that contained CDR3. TCRdb reprocessed the 5' RACE reads with MiXCR, giving one entry per CDR3 protein. Of some 1.5 million distinct CDR3 sequences listed, about 30% are singletons. This sequence joins TRBV21-1 and TRBJ2-3. TRBV21-1 is flagged as a pseudogene. The sequenced sample consisted of blood. The TCR comes from a woman in her 30s in good health. The CDR3 nucleotides are TGTGCCAGCAGCAAAGGCGCCAGACCATGCACAGATACGCAGTATTTT. As protein: CASSKGARPCTDTQYF.